A single sample is the source of the 9 T cell receptor beta chains below, sequenced in a study of glioma-infiltrating T cells after dendritic cell vaccination. Sequenced by immunoSEQ multiplex PCR; TCRdb stores in-frame clones only, minus some. The sample shows around 58,000 clones, roughly 80% of them seen only once. Sequenced here: blood, sampled before dendritic cell vaccination. These receptors were collected from a human donor with glioblastoma.

The V gene is TRBV4-1, the J gene TRBJ1-6, with 8 bases fitting TRBD1. The CDR3 sequence is 16 residues long. The ends lost 3 bases at V and 9 bases at J; junction bases unmatched: 10. CDR1 and CDR2 (germline): MGHRA, YSYEKL. The CDR3 bases are TGCGCCAGCAGCCACCCGCCGGGACAGGCACCTTCACCCCTCCACTTT. It is translated as CASSHPPGQAPSPLHF.

V and J are TRBV2 and TRBJ1-2; 8 bases align to TRBD1. Germline CDR1 SNHLY, CDR2 FYNNEI. The CDR3 is made up of 13 amino acids. The J segment lost 8 bases and the V segment lost 6 bases, leaving 8 bases of the junction unmatched. The CDR3 is CASRSDRVEGYTF. In nucleotides, the CDR3 is TGTGCCAGCAGGTCGGACAGGGTTGAGGGCTACACCTTC.

The chain couples TRBV10-3 to TRBJ2-7; D call uncertain. Germline-derived CDR1 and CDR2 are ENHRY and SYGVKD. Trimming took 2 bases from V and 1 from J, leaving 3 bases between them. The CDR3 runs 12 residues. The CDR3 coding sequence is TGTGCCATCAGTGAGCCTTCCTACGAGCAGTACTTC. Translation gives CAISEPSYEQYF.

The chain recombines TRBV7-9 with TRBJ2-1; 8 bases map to TRBD1. The CDR3 is 15 amino acids. CDR1 and CDR2 from the germline V gene are SEHNR and FQNEAQ (reference sequence). The J segment lost 8 bases and the V segment lost 5 bases, leaving 11 bases of the junction unmatched. DNA for the CDR3: TGTGCCAGCAGCCCCCGGGACAGGCTCTGGGATGAGCAGTTCTTC. This encodes CASSPRDRLWDEQFF.

Note on this clone: At one of its ends the junction is not consistent with the germline gene, which may arise from a read error. The chain joins TRBV7-2 to TRBJ2-2; the match to TRBD2 covers 7 bases. This CDR3 contains 15 residues. Germline loops: CDR1 SGHTA, CDR2 FQGNSA. The CDR3 protein is CASNLVGRGTGELFF. CDR3 bases: TGTGCCAGCAACTTAGTAGGGAGGGGCACCGGGGAGCTGTTTTTT.

The genes are TRBV5-1 and TRBJ2-4, with D possibly TRBD2 on 6 matching bases. The CDR3 runs 15 residues. Germline V CDR1 and CDR2: SGHRS, YFSETQ. Trimming pared 3 bases from V and 0 bases from J, leaving 10 bases between. The CDR3 spells CASSSGGTAKNIQYF. In DNA form, the CDR3 reads TGCGCCAGCAGCTCCGGAGGGACAGCCAAAAACATTCAGTACTTC.

The V gene is TRBV2, the J gene TRBJ2-1, with a possible D match to TRBD2 (6 bases). The CDR3 covers 13 residues. Germline V gene data show CDR1 as SNHLY and CDR2 as FYNNEI. Between the trimmed V and J ends, which lost 11 bases and 6 bases, there was a span of 17 bases. The CDR3 nucleotides read TGTGCCGCAGCGGAACTAGCTCTCAATGAGCAGTTCTTC. It yields the protein CAAAELALNEQFF.

The rearrangement uses TRBV19 and TRBJ2-7, with D possibly matching TRBD2 (5 bases). Looked up from germline, CDR1 is LNHDA and CDR2 is SQIVND (reference sequence). The V gene lost 1 base and the J gene lost 5 bases, with 9 bases spanning the gap. The CDR3 contains 13 residues. In nucleotides, the CDR3 is TGTGCCAGTAGTATAGCCGCCGGGGACGAGCAGTACTTC. Residues: CASSIAAGDEQYF.

The rearrangement links TRBV2 to TRBJ2-2; 8 bases map to TRBD2. With V trimmed by 4 bases and J by 8 bases, 9 bases remained unmatched. Germline CDR1 reads SNHLY; CDR2 reads FYNNEI. The CDR3 sequence is 15 residues long. The CDR3 protein is CASSGSGGLRGELFF. The CDR3 region has the DNA TGTGCCAGCAGTGGGAGCGGGGGTCTCAGGGGGGAGCTGTTTTTT.